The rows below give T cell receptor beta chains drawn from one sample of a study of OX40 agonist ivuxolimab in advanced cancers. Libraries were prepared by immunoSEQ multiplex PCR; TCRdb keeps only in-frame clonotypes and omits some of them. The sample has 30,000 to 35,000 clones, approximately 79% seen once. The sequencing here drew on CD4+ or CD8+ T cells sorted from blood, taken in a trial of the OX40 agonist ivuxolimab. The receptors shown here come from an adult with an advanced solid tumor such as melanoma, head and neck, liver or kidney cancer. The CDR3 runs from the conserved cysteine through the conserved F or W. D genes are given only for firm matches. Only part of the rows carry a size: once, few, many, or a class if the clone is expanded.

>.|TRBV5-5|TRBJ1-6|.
CASSLGPEASPLHF
TGTGCCAGCAGCCTTGGACCGGAGGCTTCACCCCTCCACTTT
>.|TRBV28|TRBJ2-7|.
CASSLIRTTYEQYF
TGTGCCAGCAGTCTTATACGGACAACCTACGAGCAGTACTTC
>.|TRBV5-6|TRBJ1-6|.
CASSPPRRESPLHF
TGTGCCAGCAGCCCCCCCAGGAGGGAATCACCCCTCCACTTT
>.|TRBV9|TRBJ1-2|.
CASSVDEGRRGYTF
TGTGCCAGCAGCGTAGACGAGGGGAGGCGCGGCTACACCTTC
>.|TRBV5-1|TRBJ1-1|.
CASSFNPLVSGTGNTEAFF
TGCGCCAGCAGCTTTAACCCACTGGTAAGCGGGACGGGGAACACTGAAGCTTTCTTT
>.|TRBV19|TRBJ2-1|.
CASSILSAGGSYNEQFF
TGTGCCAGTAGTATCCTTTCTGCCGGGGGCTCCTACAATGAGCAGTTCTTC
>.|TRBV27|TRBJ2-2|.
CASSLSWRSVTGELFF
TGTGCCAGCAGTTTATCGTGGCGGAGCGTAACCGGGGAGCTGTTTTTT
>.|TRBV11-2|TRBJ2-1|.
CASSFQRSEQFF
TGTGCCAGCAGCTTTCAACGCAGTGAGCAGTTCTTC
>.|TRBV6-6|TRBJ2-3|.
CASSYSLEGRTQYF
TGTGCCAGCAGTTACTCCCTCGAGGGCAGGACGCAGTATTTT
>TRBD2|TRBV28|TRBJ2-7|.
CASKAGGVYEQYF
TGTGCCAGCAAGGCGGGAGGGGTCTACGAGCAGTACTTC
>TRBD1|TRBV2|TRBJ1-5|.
CASNPGTGANQPQHF
TGTGCCAGCAACCCAGGGACAGGGGCTAATCAGCCCCAGCATTTT
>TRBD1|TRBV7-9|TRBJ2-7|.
CASSRWDRGDKQYF
TGTGCCAGCAGCCGATGGGACAGGGGGGATAAGCAGTACTTC
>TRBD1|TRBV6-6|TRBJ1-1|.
CASSRGQGGTEAFF
TGTGCCAGCAGCCGGGGACAGGGAGGGACTGAAGCTTTCTTT
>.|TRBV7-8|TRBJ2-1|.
CASSLGVGNEQFF
TGTGCCAGCAGCTTAGGGGTCGGGAATGAGCAGTTCTTC
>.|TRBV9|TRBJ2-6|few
CASSSPTDQPSGANVLTF
TGTGCCAGCAGCTCACCGACAGACCAACCCTCTGGGGCCAACGTCCTGACTTTC
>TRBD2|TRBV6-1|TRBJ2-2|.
CASSVTSGLTGELFF
TGTGCCAGCAGTGTGACTAGCGGGTTGACCGGGGAGCTGTTTTTT
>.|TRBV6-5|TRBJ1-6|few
CASSYERRTANSPLHF
TGTGCCAGCAGTTACGAGAGGCGGACGGCCAATTCACCCCTCCACTTT
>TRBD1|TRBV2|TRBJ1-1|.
CATTGDTEAFF
TGTGCCACCACAGGGGACACTGAAGCTTTCTTT
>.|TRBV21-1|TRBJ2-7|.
CASSKAQNPAINCSYEQYF
TGTGCCAGCAGCAAAGCGCAAAACCCCGCGATTAACTGCTCCTACGAGCAGTACTTC
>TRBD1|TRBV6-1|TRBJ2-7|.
CASSVSPEGASRQYF
TGTGCCAGCAGTGTGTCACCCGAGGGGGCCTCTCGGCAGTACTTC
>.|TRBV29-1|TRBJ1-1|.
CSVEREGIAEAFF
TGCAGCGTTGAACGGGAGGGGATCGCTGAAGCTTTCTTT
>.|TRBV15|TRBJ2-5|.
CATSRAYGGVQETQYF
TGTGCCACCAGCAGAGCCTACGGGGGAGTGCAAGAGACCCAGTACTTC
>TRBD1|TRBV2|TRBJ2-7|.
CASSEYGTGPLEQYF
TGTGCCAGCAGTGAGTATGGGACAGGGCCCCTCGAGCAGTACTTC
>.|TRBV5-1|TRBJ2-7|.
CASSLEGASYEQYF
TGCGCCAGCAGCTTGGAAGGGGCGTCCTACGAGCAGTACTTC
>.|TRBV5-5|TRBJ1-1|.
CASSLARGKNTEAFF
TGTGCCAGCAGCTTGGCTAGGGGAAAGAACACTGAAGCTTTCTTT
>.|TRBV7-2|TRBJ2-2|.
CASRQAGNTGELFF
TGTGCCAGCCGACAGGCAGGGAACACCGGGGAGCTGTTTTTT
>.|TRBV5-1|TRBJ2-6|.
CASSLDGGRAGVLTF
TGCGCCAGCAGCTTGGATGGTGGCAGGGCCGGCGTCCTGACTTTC
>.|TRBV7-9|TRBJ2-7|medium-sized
CASSLGTTYEQYF
TGTGCCAGCAGCTTAGGGACCACCTACGAGCAGTACTTC
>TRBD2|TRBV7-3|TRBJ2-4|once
CASSLDGAGKNIQYF
TGTGCCAGCAGCTTGGATGGAGCGGGAAAAAACATTCAGTACTTC
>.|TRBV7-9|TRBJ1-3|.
CASSLAWPGSGNTIYF
TGTGCCAGCAGCTTAGCGTGGCCGGGCTCAGGAAACACCATATATTTT
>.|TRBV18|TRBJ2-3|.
CASSPAGTYSTDTQYF
TGTGCCAGCTCACCTGCGGGGACTTACAGCACAGATACGCAGTATTTT
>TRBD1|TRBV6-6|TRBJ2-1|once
CASSNPGQGWNEQFF
TGTGCCAGCAGCAACCCGGGACAGGGTTGGAATGAGCAGTTCTTC
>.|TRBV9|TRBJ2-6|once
CASSVVVEGIGANVLTF
TGTGCCAGCAGCGTAGTTGTAGAGGGCATCGGGGCCAACGTCCTGACTTTC
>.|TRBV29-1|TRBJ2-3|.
CSVPTGSRGSTDTQYF
TGCAGCGTGCCCACGGGATCTCGCGGTTCAACAGATACGCAGTATTTT
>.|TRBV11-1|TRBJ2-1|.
CASSLATGSYNEQFF
TGTGCCAGCAGCTTGGCTACAGGCTCCTACAATGAGCAGTTCTTC
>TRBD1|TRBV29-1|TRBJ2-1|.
CSVDNRGSNNEQFF
TGCAGCGTCGATAACAGGGGGAGTAACAATGAGCAGTTCTTC
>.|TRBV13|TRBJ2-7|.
CASSFENEQYF
TGTGCCAGCAGCTTCGAAAACGAGCAGTACTTC
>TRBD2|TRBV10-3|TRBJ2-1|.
CAIRGEDGRANEQFF
TGTGCCATCAGGGGCGAGGACGGGAGGGCGAATGAGCAGTTCTTC
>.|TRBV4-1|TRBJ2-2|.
CASSQGRGRAAGELFF
TGCGCCAGCAGCCAAGGGCGGGGGCGAGCCGCCGGGGAGCTGTTTTTT
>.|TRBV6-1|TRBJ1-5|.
CASSEGLGFGSNQPQHF
TGTGCCAGCAGTGAAGGCTTAGGGTTCGGTAGCAATCAGCCCCAGCATTTT
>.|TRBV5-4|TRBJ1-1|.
CASSQSTGNTEAFF
TGTGCCAGCAGCCAAAGTACAGGGAACACTGAAGCTTTCTTT
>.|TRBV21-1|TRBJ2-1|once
CASSKWLAGYYNEQFF
TGTGCCAGCAGCAAATGGCTAGCGGGATATTACAATGAGCAGTTCTTC
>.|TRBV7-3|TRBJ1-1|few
CASSNGGYTEAFF
TGTGCCAGCTCTAATGGGGGATACACTGAAGCTTTCTTT
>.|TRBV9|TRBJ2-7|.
CASSPSGLVYEQYF
TGTGCCAGCAGCCCTTCCGGACTCGTCTACGAGCAGTACTTC
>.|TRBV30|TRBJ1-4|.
CAWSVQGGFGGEKLFF
TGTGCCTGGAGTGTACAAGGGGGTTTTGGTGGTGAAAAACTGTTTTTT
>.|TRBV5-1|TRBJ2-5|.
CASSSGLRETQYF
TGCGCCAGCAGCTCGGGACTGAGGGAGACCCAGTACTTC
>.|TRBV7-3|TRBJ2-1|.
CASSPLPTGEQFF
TGTGCCAGCAGCCCCCTTCCTACGGGTGAGCAGTTCTTC
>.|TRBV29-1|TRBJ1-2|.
CSVDRGISDGYTF
TGCAGCGTCGATCGGGGGATTTCGGATGGCTACACCTTC
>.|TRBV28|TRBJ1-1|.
CASSFTWGNTEAFF
TGTGCCAGCAGTTTCACTTGGGGGAACACTGAAGCTTTCTTT
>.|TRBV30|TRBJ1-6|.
CAWSVGGGSPLHF
TGTGCCTGGAGTGTAGGGGGTGGTTCACCCCTCCACTTT
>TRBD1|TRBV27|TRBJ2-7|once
CASSSPGQGVYEQYF
TGTGCCAGCAGTTCTCCGGGACAGGGGGTCTACGAGCAGTACTTC
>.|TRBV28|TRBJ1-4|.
CASSPSGPALRKLFF
TGTGCCAGCAGCCCCTCGGGTCCCGCACTGCGAAAACTGTTTTTT